This is a list of T cell receptor beta chains from one sample in a study of T cell responses to AZD1222 COVID-19 vaccine. Clones were read by immunoSEQ multiplex PCR, and TCRdb kept only the in-frame ones, dropping some. The sample carries about 72,000 clones, 80% to 90% recorded once. The sequencing here drew on peripheral blood, taken 28 days after the second AZD1222 dose. These receptors originate from an adult who received the AZD1222 COVID-19 vaccine. The conserved cysteine and the conserved F or W are not part of the CDR3 here.

J: TRBJ1-1; V: TRBV18; CDR3: ASSPSIYFYRDRDRINTEAF
J: TRBJ1-1; V: TRBV7-9; CDR3: ASSLGGANTEAF
J: TRBJ1-3; V: TRBV5-5; CDR3: ASSLEQLSGNTIY
J: TRBJ1-2; V: TRBV13; CDR3: ASSLGTGAYGYT
J: TRBJ2-7; V: TRBV6-2/TRBV6-3; CDR3: ASSRYSYEQY
J: TRBJ2-1; V: TRBV18; CDR3: ASSLPSGNIYNEQF
J: TRBJ1-5; V: TRBV5-5; CDR3: ASSWDVRYSNQPQH
J: TRBJ2-1; V: TRBV10-1; CDR3: ASSADPGTGVNEQF
J: TRBJ2-2; V: TRBV11-2; CDR3: ASSLGRVNTGELF
J: TRBJ2-3; V: TRBV27; CDR3: ASSLSLATLGTDTQY
J: TRBJ1-1; V: TRBV6-2/TRBV6-3; CDR3: ASSYTSGKAF
J: TRBJ2-2; V: TRBV29-1; CDR3: SVEVRGLYTNTGELF
J: TRBJ1-2; V: TRBV24-1; CDR3: ATSDFESNYGYT
J: TRBJ2-1; V: TRBV24-1; CDR3: ATSDTFTGHGTSLNEQF
J: TRBJ1-1; V: TRBV9; CDR3: ASSATGLRTEAF
J: TRBJ2-7; V: TRBV4-3; CDR3: ASSQDRSGYEQY
J: TRBJ2-3; V: TRBV11-2; CDR3: ASSFGRENTQY
J: TRBJ2-2; V: TRBV3-1/TRBV3-2; CDR3: ASSRDRNTGELF
J: TRBJ2-5; V: TRBV11-3; CDR3: ASGLAGVETQY
J: TRBJ1-4; V: TRBV6-5; CDR3: ASSTRGTSEKLF
J: TRBJ2-3; V: TRBV9; CDR3: ASSVVGGVTDTQY
J: TRBJ1-1; V: TRBV21-1; CDR3: ASRMTGTEAF
J: TRBJ2-1; V: TRBV6-1; CDR3: ASSEGLAGGSF
J: TRBJ2-2; V: TRBV11-3; CDR3: ASSPRVSNTGELF
J: TRBJ1-2; V: TRBV5-1; CDR3: ASSPGQDNFGYGYT
J: TRBJ1-6; V: TRBV5-4; CDR3: ASSFWGLIDSPLH
J: TRBJ2-7; V: TRBV5-4; CDR3: ASSLDRGAIYEQY
J: TRBJ2-1; V: TRBV7-3; CDR3: ASSKGSFNEQF
J: TRBJ2-7; V: TRBV19; CDR3: ASSARGQGYEQY
J: TRBJ2-1; V: TRBV19; CDR3: ASRGLAGGRDEQF
J: TRBJ2-3; V: TRBV6-2/TRBV6-3; CDR3: ASSYSGASASTDTQY
J: TRBJ1-5; V: TRBV4-3; CDR3: ASSQERVPNQPQH
J: TRBJ1-6; V: TRBV5-1; CDR3: ASSLHIRGGDSPLH
J: TRBJ2-7; V: TRBV12-3/TRBV12-4; CDR3: ASSFLGEQY
J: TRBJ1-5; V: TRBV19; CDR3: ASSSAGTRDQPQH
J: TRBJ2-2; V: TRBV5-1; CDR3: ASSLKSGQWNGELF
J: TRBJ1-2; V: TRBV5-6; CDR3: ASSLEGREEYGYT
J: TRBJ2-2; V: TRBV5-4; CDR3: ASGGTGELF
J: TRBJ1-5; V: TRBV5-1; CDR3: ASNLAPGSNQPQH
J: TRBJ1-1; V: TRBV7-9; CDR3: ASSLDYGTDMNTEAF
J: TRBJ1-4; V: TRBV12-3/TRBV12-4; CDR3: ASSFGDRVELF
J: TRBJ1-4; V: TRBV2; CDR3: ASRESGTGALQLF
J: TRBJ2-7; V: TRBV5-1; CDR3: ASRWSGAYEQY
J: TRBJ2-7; V: TRBV7-2; CDR3: ASSLEGQVYEQY
J: TRBJ2-5; V: TRBV5-1; CDR3: ASSKQAGGETQY
J: TRBJ2-2; V: TRBV15; CDR3: ATSRDGGLAESNTGELF
J: TRBJ1-2; V: TRBV30; CDR3: ARQGHGYT
J: TRBJ2-2; V: TRBV3-1/TRBV3-2; CDR3: ASSQGGGMPGELF
J: TRBJ2-7; V: TRBV7-8; CDR3: ASSLRVAQDRGRYEQY
J: TRBJ2-2; V: TRBV5-1; CDR3: ASSFSPNTGELF
J: TRBJ1-4; V: TRBV7-9; CDR3: ASSEFGRRTNEKLF
J: TRBJ1-1; V: TRBV4-2; CDR3: ASSQGTGAGNTEAF
J: TRBJ1-1; V: TRBV4-1; CDR3: ASSPAGIVPRLNYGEAF
J: TRBJ1-2; V: TRBV11-2; CDR3: ASSSGWYGYT
J: TRBJ2-1; V: TRBV13; CDR3: ASSPAGLAGENEQF
J: TRBJ1-2; V: TRBV6-5; CDR3: ASNIAPGYT
J: TRBJ1-3; V: TRBV3-1/TRBV3-2; CDR3: ASSYDLTGNTIY
J: TRBJ2-2; V: TRBV5-6; CDR3: ASSAGVNTGELF
J: TRBJ2-3; V: TRBV21-1; CDR3: ASSTERDTSTDTQY